The rows below give T cell receptor beta chains drawn from one sample of a study of Ad26.COV2.S vaccination and SARS-CoV-2 variants. Sequencing used immunoSEQ multiplex PCR; TCRdb keeps in-frame clones, though not all of them. This sample has a few hundred thousand clones; roughly 86% occur once, and the top ten carry 3% to 4%. Sequences were derived from peripheral blood, sampled in a trial of Ad26.COV2.S vaccine versus placebo. The receptors were sampled from a person aged 18-65 years who received the Ad26.COV2.S COVID-19 vaccine or a placebo. The CDR3 runs from the conserved cysteine through the conserved F or W. A D gene is named only where the DNA matches it firmly. Rows may omit the clone size; those that give it use once, few, many or a size class.

>TRBV5-1|once|TRBJ2-1|TRBD2
CASSWGTSGTLQFF
TGCGCCAGCAGCTGGGGGACTAGCGGCACCCTGCAGTTCTTC
>TRBV20-1|-|TRBJ2-1|TRBD2
CSASGGGDDEQFF
TGCAGTGCTAGTGGGGGAGGGGACGATGAGCAGTTCTTC
>TRBV28|once|TRBJ1-1|-
CASSPSEGKNTEAFF
TGTGCCAGCAGCCCCAGTGAGGGAAAGAACACTGAAGCTTTCTTT
>TRBV7-2|-|TRBJ2-5|-
CASSGRQGKTQYF
TGTGCCAGCAGCGGGAGGCAGGGGAAGACCCAGTACTTC
>TRBV29-1|-|TRBJ1-2|-
CSVEGTPYGYTF
TGCAGCGTTGAAGGTACCCCCTATGGCTACACCTTC
>TRBV4-1|-|TRBJ2-7|-
CASSSSSPVLYEQYF
TGCGCCAGCAGCAGCTCTAGCCCCGTCTTGTACGAGCAGTACTTC
>TRBV19|once|TRBJ1-2|-
CASSIKGGYTF
TGTGCCAGTAGTATAAAGGGTGGCTACACCTTC
>TRBV4-2|-|TRBJ1-2|TRBD1
CASSQSQEPGHARGGYTF
TGTGCCAGCAGCCAATCACAAGAGCCCGGTCACGCCAGGGGGGGCTACACCTTC
>TRBV6-2/TRBV6-3|-|TRBJ1-5|-
CASSSQGNQPQHF
TGTGCCAGCAGTTCACAGGGAAATCAGCCCCAGCATTTT
>TRBV7-9|-|TRBJ2-7|TRBD1
CASSSTGVGQYF
TGTGCCAGCAGCTCGACAGGGGTTGGGCAGTACTTC
>TRBV20-1|-|TRBJ2-5|TRBD1
CSASPGQGALRETQYF
TGCAGTGCTAGTCCGGGACAGGGGGCTTTGAGAGAGACCCAGTACTTC
>TRBV15|-|TRBJ2-1|TRBD1
CATSRDRTGGKNEQFF
TGTGCCACCAGCAGAGATCGGACAGGGGGCAAAAATGAGCAGTTCTTC
>TRBV5-4|few|TRBJ2-3|TRBD2
CASSSGLGGTDTQYF
TGTGCCAGCAGCTCCGGACTAGGTGGCACAGATACGCAGTATTTT
>TRBV5-4|once|TRBJ1-2|TRBD1
CASSLSGTVTYGYTF
TGTGCCAGCAGCTTGTCGGGGACAGTGACCTATGGCTACACCTTC
>TRBV7-3|few|TRBJ1-1|-
CASSLSARNTEAFF
TGTGCCAGCAGCTTAAGTGCGAGGAACACTGAAGCTTTCTTT
>TRBV12-5|-|TRBJ1-2|TRBD1
CASGLVYSGQEVNRYGYTF
TGTGCTAGTGGTTTGGTATACTCGGGACAGGAGGTTAACCGCTATGGCTACACCTTC
>TRBV6-1|-|TRBJ1-1|TRBD1
CASSETGGGNTEAFF
TGTGCCAGCAGTGAAACAGGGGGCGGGAACACTGAAGCTTTCTTT
>TRBV10-3|-|TRBJ2-7|TRBD2
CAAGTSGSNEQYF
TGTGCCGCCGGGACTAGCGGGAGTAACGAGCAGTACTTC
>TRBV2|-|TRBJ1-5|-
CASAFEIYSNQPQHF
TGTGCCAGTGCCTTTGAGATTTATAGCAATCAGCCCCAGCATTTT
>TRBV2|-|TRBJ1-1|TRBD1
CASSPQGTNTEAFF
TGTGCCAGCAGTCCACAGGGGACGAACACTGAAGCTTTCTTT
>TRBV18|-|TRBJ2-1|-
CASSPDSYNEQFF
TGTGCCAGCTCACCAGACTCCTACAATGAGCAGTTCTTC
>TRBV5-6|-|TRBJ2-1|-
CASSLDGGTVYNEQFF
TGTGCCAGCAGCTTGGATGGGGGGACGGTTTACAATGAGCAGTTCTTC
>TRBV5-1|-|TRBJ1-6|-
CASSLGNSPLHF
TGCGCCAGCAGCTTGGGAAATTCACCCCTCCACTTT
>TRBV5-4|-|TRBJ1-2|-
CASSTGSRGGGGYTF
TGTGCCAGCAGCACGGGGTCGAGGGGCGGGGGTGGCTACACCTTC
>TRBV9|once|TRBJ2-3|TRBD2
CASSVTLAGPTDTQYF
TGTGCCAGCAGCGTCACACTAGCGGGACCCACAGATACGCAGTATTTT
>TRBV10-3|once|TRBJ2-2|-
CAISETTGELFF
TGTGCCATCAGCGAGACAACCGGGGAGCTGTTTTTT
>TRBV25-1|once|TRBJ1-1|-
CASSPLGRYTEAFF
TGTGCCAGCAGTCCCCTGGGGAGGTACACTGAAGCTTTCTTT
>TRBV30|few|TRBJ1-5|-
CAWGARDNQPQHF
TGTGCCTGGGGGGCCAGGGACAATCAGCCCCAGCATTTT
>TRBV9|-|TRBJ1-4|-
CASSVAPGFNEKLFF
TGTGCCAGCAGCGTAGCCCCAGGGTTCAATGAAAAACTGTTTTTT
>TRBV5-1|-|TRBJ2-3|-
CATSTGVRDTQYF
TGCGCCACCTCGACAGGAGTTCGGGATACGCAGTATTTT
>TRBV5-5|-|TRBJ2-2|TRBD2
CASSSWGGTGELFF
TGTGCCAGCAGCAGCTGGGGGGGCACCGGGGAGCTGTTTTTT
>TRBV5-6|once|TRBJ2-1|TRBD2
CASRLTSGSSYNEQFF
TGTGCCAGCAGATTGACTAGCGGGAGCTCCTACAATGAGCAGTTCTTC
>TRBV9|-|TRBJ2-3|TRBD2
CASSWAGRGFTDTQYF
TGTGCCAGCAGCTGGGCGGGGAGGGGCTTCACAGATACGCAGTATTTT
>TRBV28|-|TRBJ2-3|-
CASSFWASTDTQYF
TGTGCCAGCAGTTTTTGGGCTAGCACAGATACGCAGTATTTT
>TRBV9|-|TRBJ1-4|-
CASSVAGGIGEKLFF
TGTGCCAGCAGCGTAGCTGGCGGGATAGGGGAAAAACTGTTTTTT
>TRBV7-7|-|TRBJ1-5|-
CASSLESKDSYSNQPQHF
TGTGCTAGCAGCTTAGAAAGTAAGGACAGCTATAGCAATCAGCCCCAGCATTTT
>TRBV7-3|-|TRBJ2-1|TRBD1
CASSFAPGQGYEQFF
TGTGCCAGCAGCTTCGCTCCGGGACAGGGTTATGAGCAGTTCTTC
>TRBV11-2|-|TRBJ2-7|TRBD1
CASSLRQGAYEQYF
TGTGCCAGCAGCCTCCGACAGGGAGCCTACGAGCAGTACTTC
>TRBV19|-|TRBJ1-2|TRBD1
CASSIAEEGTGVGSNYGYTF
TGTGCCAGTAGTATAGCCGAGGAAGGGACAGGGGTAGGATCTAACTATGGCTACACCTTC
>TRBV2|-|TRBJ2-7|TRBD1
CASSERQGALDEQYF
TGTGCCAGCAGTGAAAGGCAGGGGGCGCTGGACGAGCAGTACTTC
>TRBV30|once|TRBJ1-1|-
CACPFGGANTEAFF
TGTGCCTGCCCTTTCGGGGGGGCCAACACTGAAGCTTTCTTT
>TRBV18|few|TRBJ2-7|TRBD2
CASSPPGRGAYEQYF
TGTGCCAGCTCACCACCGGGACGGGGGGCCTACGAGCAGTACTTC